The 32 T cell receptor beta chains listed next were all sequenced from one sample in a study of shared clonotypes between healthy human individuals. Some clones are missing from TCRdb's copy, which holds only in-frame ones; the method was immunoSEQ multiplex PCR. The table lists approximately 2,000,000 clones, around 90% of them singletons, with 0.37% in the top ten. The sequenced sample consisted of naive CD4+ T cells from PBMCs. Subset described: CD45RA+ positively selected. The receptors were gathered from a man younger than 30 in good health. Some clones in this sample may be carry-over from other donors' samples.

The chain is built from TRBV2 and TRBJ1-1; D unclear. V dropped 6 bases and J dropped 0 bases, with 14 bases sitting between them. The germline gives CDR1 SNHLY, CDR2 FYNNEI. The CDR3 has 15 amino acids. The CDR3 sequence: CASSFDGSLNTEAFF. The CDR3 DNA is TGTGCCAGCAGCTTCGACGGAAGCCTGAACACTGAAGCTTTCTTT.

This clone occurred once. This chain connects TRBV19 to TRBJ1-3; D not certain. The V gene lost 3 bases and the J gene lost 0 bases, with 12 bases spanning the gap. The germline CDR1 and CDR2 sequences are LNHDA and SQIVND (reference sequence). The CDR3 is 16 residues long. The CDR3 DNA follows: TGTGCCAGTAGTATTAACAGCTCCCCCTCTGGAAACACCATATATTTT. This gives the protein CASSINSSPSGNTIYF.

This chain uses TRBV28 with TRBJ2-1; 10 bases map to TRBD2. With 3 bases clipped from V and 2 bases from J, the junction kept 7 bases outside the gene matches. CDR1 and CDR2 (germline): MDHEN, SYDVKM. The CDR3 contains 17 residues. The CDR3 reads CASSLRLAGVPYNEQFF. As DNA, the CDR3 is TGTGCCAGCAGTTTGAGGCTAGCGGGAGTCCCCTACAATGAGCAGTTCTTC.

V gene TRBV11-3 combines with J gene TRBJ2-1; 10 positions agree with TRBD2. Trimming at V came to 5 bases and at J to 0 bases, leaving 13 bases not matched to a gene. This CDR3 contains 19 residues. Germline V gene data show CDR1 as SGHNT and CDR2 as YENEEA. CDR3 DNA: TGTGCCAGCAGCCCCAATCGGACTAGCGGAATTATCTCCTACAATGAGCAGTTCTTC. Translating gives CASSPNRTSGIISYNEQFF.

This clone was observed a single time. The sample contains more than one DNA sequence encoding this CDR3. DNA for the CDR3: TGTGCCAGTAGGAGGACAGGGAATACCGGGGAGCTGTTTTTT. Its protein product is CASRRTGNTGELFF. This sequence joins TRBV19 and TRBJ2-2; 8 nucleotides align to TRBD1. CDR3 length: 14 amino acids. The V and J ends lost 6 bases and 5 bases, in that order; junction bases with no gene match: 5. Looked up from germline, CDR1 is LNHDA and CDR2 is SQIVND (reference sequence).

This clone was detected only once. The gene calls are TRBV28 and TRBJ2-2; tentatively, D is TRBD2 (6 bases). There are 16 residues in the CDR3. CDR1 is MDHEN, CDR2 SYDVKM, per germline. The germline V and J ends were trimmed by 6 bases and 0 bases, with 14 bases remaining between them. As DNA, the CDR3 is TGTGCCAGCAGCCGAGCCGGGACTTCGAACACCGGGGAGCTGTTTTTT. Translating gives CASSRAGTSNTGELFF. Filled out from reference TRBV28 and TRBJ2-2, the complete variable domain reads DVKVTQSSRYLVKRTGEKVFLECVQDMDHENMFWYRQDPGLGLRLIYFSYDVKMKEKGDIPEGYSVSREKKERFSLILESASTNQTSMYLCASSRAGTSNTGELFFGEGSRLTVL.

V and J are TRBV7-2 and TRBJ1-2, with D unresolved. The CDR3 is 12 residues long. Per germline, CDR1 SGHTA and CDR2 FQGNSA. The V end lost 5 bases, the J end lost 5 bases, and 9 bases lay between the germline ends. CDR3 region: CASSPAEYGYTF. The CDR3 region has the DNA TGTGCCAGCAGCCCCGCCGAATATGGCTACACCTTC.

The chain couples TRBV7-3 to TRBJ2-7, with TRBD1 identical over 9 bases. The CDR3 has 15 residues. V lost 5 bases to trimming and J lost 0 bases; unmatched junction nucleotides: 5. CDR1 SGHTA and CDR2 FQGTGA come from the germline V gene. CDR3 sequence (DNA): TGTGCCAGCAGCCCGGGGACAGGGAACTCCTACGAGCAGTACTTC. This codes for CASSPGTGNSYEQYF.

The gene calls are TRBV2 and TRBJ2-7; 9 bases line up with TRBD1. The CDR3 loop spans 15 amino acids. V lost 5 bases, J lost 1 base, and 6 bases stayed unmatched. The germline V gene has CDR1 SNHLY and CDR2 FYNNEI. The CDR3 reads CASSYRDRVSYEQYF. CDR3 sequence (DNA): TGTGCCAGCAGTTACCGGGACAGGGTTTCCTACGAGCAGTACTTC.

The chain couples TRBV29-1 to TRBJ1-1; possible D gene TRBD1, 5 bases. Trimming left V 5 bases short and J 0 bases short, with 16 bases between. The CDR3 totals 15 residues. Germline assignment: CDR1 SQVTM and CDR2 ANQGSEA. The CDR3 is CSVQIQTVMNTEAFF. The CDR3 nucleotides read TGCAGCGTTCAAATCCAGACAGTTATGAACACTGAAGCTTTCTTT.

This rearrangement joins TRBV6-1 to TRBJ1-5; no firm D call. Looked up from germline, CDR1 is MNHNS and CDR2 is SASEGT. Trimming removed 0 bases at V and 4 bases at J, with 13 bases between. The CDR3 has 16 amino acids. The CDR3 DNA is TGTGCCAGCAGTGAAGCGAGGGTTTCAGGTAATCAGCCCCAGCATTTT. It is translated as CASSEARVSGNQPQHF.

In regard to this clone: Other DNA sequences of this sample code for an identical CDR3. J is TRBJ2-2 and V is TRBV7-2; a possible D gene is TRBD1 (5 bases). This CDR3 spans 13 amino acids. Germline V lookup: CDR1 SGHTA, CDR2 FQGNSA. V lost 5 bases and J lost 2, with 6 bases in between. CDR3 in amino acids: CASSRGNTGELFF. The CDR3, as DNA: TGTGCCAGCAGCAGGGGAAACACCGGGGAGCTGTTTTTT.

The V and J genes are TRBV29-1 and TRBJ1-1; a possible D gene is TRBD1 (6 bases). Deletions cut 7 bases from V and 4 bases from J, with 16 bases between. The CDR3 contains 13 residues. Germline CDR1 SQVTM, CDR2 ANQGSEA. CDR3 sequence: CSAVFSRGTEAFF. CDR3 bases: TGCAGCGCCGTCTTCAGCAGGGGCACTGAAGCTTTCTTT.

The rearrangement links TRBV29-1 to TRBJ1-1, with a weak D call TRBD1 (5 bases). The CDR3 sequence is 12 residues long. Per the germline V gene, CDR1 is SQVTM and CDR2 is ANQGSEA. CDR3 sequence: CRGGNMNTEAFF. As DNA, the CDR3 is TGCAGGGGGGGGAATATGAACACTGAAGCTTTCTTT.

The CDR3 is CASSQDPGTTGEQYF. For the CDR3, the DNA is TGCGCCAGCAGCCAAGATCCCGGGACCACGGGGGAGCAGTACTTC. The rearrangement joins TRBV4-1 to TRBJ2-7; either TRBD1 or TRBD2 may supply D (5 bases each). This CDR3 comprises 15 residues. CDR1 and CDR2 from the germline V gene are MGHRA and YSYEKL. V was cut by 0 bases and J by 7 bases, with 16 bases left in between.

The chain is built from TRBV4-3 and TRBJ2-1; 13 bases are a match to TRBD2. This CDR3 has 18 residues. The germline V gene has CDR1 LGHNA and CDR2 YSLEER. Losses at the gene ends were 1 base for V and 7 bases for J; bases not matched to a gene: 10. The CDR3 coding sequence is TGCGCCAGCAGCCAAGGGACAGCCGGGACTAGCGGGATAAATGAGCAGTTCTTC. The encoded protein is CASSQGTAGTSGINEQFF.

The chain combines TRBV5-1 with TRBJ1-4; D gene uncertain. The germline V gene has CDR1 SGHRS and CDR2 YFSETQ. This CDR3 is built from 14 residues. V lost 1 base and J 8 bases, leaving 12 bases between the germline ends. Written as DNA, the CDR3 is TGCGCCAGCAGCTTGAACAGAGGGCCCGAAAAACTGTTTTTT. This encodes CASSLNRGPEKLFF.

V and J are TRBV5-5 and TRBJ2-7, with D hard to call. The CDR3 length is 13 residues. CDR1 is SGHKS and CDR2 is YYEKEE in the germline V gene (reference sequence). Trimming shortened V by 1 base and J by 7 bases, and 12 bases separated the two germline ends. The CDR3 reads CASSLMTMGEQYF. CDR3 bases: TGTGCCAGCAGCTTGATGACCATGGGGGAGCAGTACTTC. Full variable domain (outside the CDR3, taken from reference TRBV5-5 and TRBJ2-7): DAGVTQSPTHLIKTRGQQVTLRCSPISGHKSVSWYQQVLGQGPQFIFQYYEKEERGRGNFPDRFSARQFPNYSSELNVNALLLGDSALYLCASSLMTMGEQYFGPGTRLTVT.

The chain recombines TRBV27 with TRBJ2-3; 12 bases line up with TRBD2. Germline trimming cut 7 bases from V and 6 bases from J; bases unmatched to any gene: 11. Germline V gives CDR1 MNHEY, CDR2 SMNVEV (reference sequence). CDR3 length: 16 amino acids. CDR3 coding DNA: TGTGCCAGCAACGGGCTAGCGGGAGGGCGGGGGGATACGCAGTATTTT. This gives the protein CASNGLAGGRGDTQYF.

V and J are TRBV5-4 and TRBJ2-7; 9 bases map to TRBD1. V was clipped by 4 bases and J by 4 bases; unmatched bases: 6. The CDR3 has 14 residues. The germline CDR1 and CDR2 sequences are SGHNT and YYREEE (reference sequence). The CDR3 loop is CASSAGQGGYEQYF. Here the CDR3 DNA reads TGTGCCAGCAGCGCGGGACAGGGAGGTTACGAGCAGTACTTC.

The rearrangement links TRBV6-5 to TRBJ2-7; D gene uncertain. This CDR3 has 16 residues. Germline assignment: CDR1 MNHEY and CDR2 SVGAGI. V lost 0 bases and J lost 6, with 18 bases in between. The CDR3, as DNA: TGTGCCAGCAGTTACTCGATTGGCCCATTCCCCCTCGAGCAGTACTTC. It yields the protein CASSYSIGPFPLEQYF.

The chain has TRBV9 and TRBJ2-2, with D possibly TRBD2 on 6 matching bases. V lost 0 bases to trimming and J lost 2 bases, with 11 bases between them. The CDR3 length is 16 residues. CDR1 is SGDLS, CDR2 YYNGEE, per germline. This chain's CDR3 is CASSVVVSGNTGELFF. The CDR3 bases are TGTGCCAGCAGCGTAGTTGTTAGCGGTAACACCGGGGAGCTGTTTTTT.

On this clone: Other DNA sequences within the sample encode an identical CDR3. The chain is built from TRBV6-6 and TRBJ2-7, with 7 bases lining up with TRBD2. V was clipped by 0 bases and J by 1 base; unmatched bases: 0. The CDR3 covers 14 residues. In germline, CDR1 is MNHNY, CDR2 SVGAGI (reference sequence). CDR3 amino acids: CASSYSGGSYEQYF. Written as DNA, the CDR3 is TGTGCCAGCAGTTACTCGGGGGGGTCCTACGAGCAGTACTTC.

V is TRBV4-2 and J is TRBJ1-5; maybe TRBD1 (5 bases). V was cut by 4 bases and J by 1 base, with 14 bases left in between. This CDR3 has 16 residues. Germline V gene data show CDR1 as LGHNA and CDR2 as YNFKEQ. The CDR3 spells CASSLDSFSSNQPQHF. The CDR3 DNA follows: TGTGCCAGCAGCCTCGACAGTTTTTCGAGCAATCAGCCCCAGCATTTT.

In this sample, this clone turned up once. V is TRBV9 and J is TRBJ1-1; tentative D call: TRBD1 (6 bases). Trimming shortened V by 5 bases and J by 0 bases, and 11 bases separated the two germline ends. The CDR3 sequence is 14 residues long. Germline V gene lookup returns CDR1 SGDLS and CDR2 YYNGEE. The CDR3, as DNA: TGTGCCAGCAGTAGGACAGCCTTGAACACTGAAGCTTTCTTT. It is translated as CASSRTALNTEAFF.

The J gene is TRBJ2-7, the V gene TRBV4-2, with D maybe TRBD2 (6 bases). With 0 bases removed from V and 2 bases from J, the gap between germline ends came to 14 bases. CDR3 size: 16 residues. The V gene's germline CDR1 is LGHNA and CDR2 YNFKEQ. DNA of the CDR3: TGTGCCAGCAGCCAAGAGGAATCCGGGACTCCCTACGAGCAGTACTTC. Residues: CASSQEESGTPYEQYF.

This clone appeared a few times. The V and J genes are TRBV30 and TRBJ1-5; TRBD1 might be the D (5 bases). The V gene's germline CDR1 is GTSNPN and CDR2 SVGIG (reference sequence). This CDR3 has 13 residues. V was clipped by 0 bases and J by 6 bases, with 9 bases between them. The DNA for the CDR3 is TGTGCCTGGAGTGTCGGGGGGATTCAGCCCCAGCATTTT. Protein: CAWSVGGIQPQHF.

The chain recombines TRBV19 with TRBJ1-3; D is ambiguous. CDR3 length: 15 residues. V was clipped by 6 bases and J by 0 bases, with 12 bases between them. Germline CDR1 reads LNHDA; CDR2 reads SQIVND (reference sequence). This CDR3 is CASSRATRSGNTIYF. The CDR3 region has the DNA TGTGCCAGTAGCCGGGCGACTCGCTCTGGAAACACCATATATTTT.

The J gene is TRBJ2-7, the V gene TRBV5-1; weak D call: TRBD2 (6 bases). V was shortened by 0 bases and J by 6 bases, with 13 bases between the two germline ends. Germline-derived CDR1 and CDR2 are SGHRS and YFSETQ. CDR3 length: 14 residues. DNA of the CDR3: TGCGCCAGCAGCTTGGACACGGGAGCGGGCGAGCAGTACTTC. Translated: CASSLDTGAGEQYF.

The CDR3 coding sequence is TGTGCCAGCAGCTCCCCCCCAACTTTGGGGGGGCGGTACGAGCAGTACTTC. It encodes CASSSPPTLGGRYEQYF. The gene calls are TRBV5-8 and TRBJ2-7; the D gene is possibly TRBD2 (7 bases). This CDR3 contains 17 residues. In germline, CDR1 is SGHTS, CDR2 YDEGEE. The V end lost 3 bases, the J end lost 4 bases, and 23 bases lay between the germline ends.

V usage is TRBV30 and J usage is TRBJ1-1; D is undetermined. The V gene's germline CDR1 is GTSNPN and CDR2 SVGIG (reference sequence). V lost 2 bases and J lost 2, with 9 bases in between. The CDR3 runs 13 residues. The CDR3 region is CAWSLRINTEAFF. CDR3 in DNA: TGTGCCTGGAGTCTACGGATTAACACTGAAGCTTTCTTT.

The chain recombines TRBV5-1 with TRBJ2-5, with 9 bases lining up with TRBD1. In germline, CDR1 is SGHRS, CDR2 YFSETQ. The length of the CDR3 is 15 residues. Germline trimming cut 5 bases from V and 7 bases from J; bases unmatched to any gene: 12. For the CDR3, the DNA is TGCGCCAGCAGGCCGACCGGGACAGGGAGGGTGACCCAGTACTTC. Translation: CASRPTGTGRVTQYF. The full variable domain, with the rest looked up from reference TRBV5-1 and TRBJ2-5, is KAGVTQTPRYLIKTRGQQVTLSCSPISGHRSVSWYQQTPGQGLQFLFEYFSETQRNKGNFPGRFSGRQFSNSRSEMNVSTLELGDSALYLCASRPTGTGRVTQYFGPGTRLLVL.